The 24 T cell receptor beta chains given below trace back to one sample, sequenced in a study of T cell repertoires in cytomegalovirus infection. MiXCR, run by TCRdb on the reads, gives a single entry per CDR3 protein. The sample yields about 310,000 distinct CDR3 sequences, roughly 17% seen once. Sequencing was performed on PBMCs. These receptors came from a human donor in good health (CMV status not recorded). Some clones in this sample may be carry-over from other donors' samples.

This clonotype was seen only a few times. This sequence joins TRBV7-6 and TRBJ1-4; D gene unclear. This CDR3 is built from 15 residues. CDR1 and CDR2 (germline): SGHVS, FNYEAQ. V was cut by 5 bases and J by 0 bases, with 10 bases left in between. As DNA, the CDR3 is TGTGCCAGCAGCCCAGTCGGGGCAACTAATGAAAAACTGTTTTTT. Its protein product is CASSPVGATNEKLFF.

A few counts support this clonotype. The V call is TRBV6-1, the J call TRBJ2-7; 10 bases map to TRBD1. The J segment lost 7 bases and the V segment lost 6 bases, leaving 6 bases of the junction unmatched. Germline-derived CDR1 and CDR2 are MNHNS and SASEGT. The CDR3 spans 13 residues. The CDR3 here is CASRRQGAAEQYF. For the CDR3, the DNA is TGTGCCAGCAGAAGACAGGGGGCGGCGGAGCAGTACTTC.

This clonotype was observed many times. The chain is built from TRBV7-2 and TRBJ2-1; possibly TRBD2 for D (6 bases). The germline CDR1 and CDR2 sequences are SGHTA and FQGNSA. The CDR3 contains 14 residues. Trimming cost V 6 bases and J 1 base, with 10 bases left between them. The CDR3 loop is CASRGGFSYNEQFF. The DNA for the CDR3 is TGTGCCAGCAGGGGGGGTTTTTCCTACAATGAGCAGTTCTTC.

This clonotype came up a few times. This chain links TRBV10-3 with TRBJ2-7, with unresolved D. The CDR3 is made up of 11 amino acids. The V and J ends lost 9 bases and 7 bases respectively, with 13 bases between them. Germline lookup yields CDR1 ENHRY and CDR2 SYGVKD. CDR3 in DNA: TGTGCCATGGCCCAACGGTGGGAGCAGTACTTC. Translation: CAMAQRWEQYF.

This clonotype was seen at least ten times. The chain uses TRBV4-3 and TRBJ2-5; no firm D call. The CDR3 loop spans 13 amino acids. From germline, CDR1 is LGHNA and CDR2 YSLEER. Trimming took off 1 base at V and 5 bases at J, with 8 bases between the two ends. This CDR3 is CASSQVLGETQYF. In nucleotides, the CDR3 is TGCGCCAGCAGCCAAGTTCTAGGCGAGACCCAGTACTTC.

The chain carries TRBV9 and TRBJ1-6; TRBD1 is a possible D gene (5 bases). V was shortened by 2 bases and J by 8 bases, with 17 bases between the two germline ends. Germline loops: CDR1 SGDLS, CDR2 YYNGEE. The CDR3 totals 16 residues. CDR3 DNA sequence: TGTGCCAGCAGCGTGTCCGACAGCTGGGTGGATTCACCCCTCCACTTT. It translates to CASSVSDSWVDSPLHF.

This clonotype was recorded many times. V gene TRBV6-5 combines with J gene TRBJ1-2; 10 positions match TRBD1. The length of the CDR3 is 16 residues. J gave up 8 bases and V 0 bases, and 9 bases lay outside the gene matches. In germline, CDR1 is MNHEY, CDR2 SVGAGI. CDR3 bases: TGTGCCAGCAGTTACTCGGCCGGGGACAGGGGTTGGGGCTACACCTTC. It specifies CASSYSAGDRGWGYTF.

This clonotype was observed many times. V usage is TRBV12-3 or TRBV12-4 and J usage is TRBJ2-4; 7 bases are shared with TRBD1. The CDR3 is made up of 15 amino acids. After removal of 5 bases from V and 4 bases from J, the junction contained 8 bases not matched to a gene. CDR3 protein: CASSPQPGQKNIQYF. CDR3 in DNA: TGTGCCAGCAGTCCTCAGCCGGGACAGAAAAACATTCAGTACTTC.

The table lists this clonotype with many counts. V usage is TRBV7-8 and J usage is TRBJ2-2; no clear D. The CDR3 contains 15 residues. Trimming took off 5 bases at V and 6 bases at J, with 16 bases between the two ends. Germline loops: CDR1 SGHVS, CDR2 FQNEAQ. The CDR3 sequence: CASSVRFYGAGELFF. DNA of the CDR3: TGTGCCAGCAGCGTTAGATTTTACGGCGCCGGGGAGCTGTTTTTT.

This clonotype was recorded many times. V is TRBV7-2 and J is TRBJ2-3; 10 bases agree with TRBD2. Germline-derived CDR1 and CDR2 are SGHTA and FQGNSA. V lost 4 bases, J lost 6 bases, and 10 bases stayed unmatched. This CDR3 contains 16 residues. The CDR3 here is CASSSSSGGPWDTQYF. The CDR3 DNA is TGTGCCAGCAGCTCTTCTAGCGGGGGTCCGTGGGATACGCAGTATTTT.

This clonotype showed up many times. The V gene is TRBV7-2, the J gene TRBJ2-3, with 8 bases identical to TRBD2. The CDR3 contains 17 residues. The germline gives CDR1 SGHTA, CDR2 FQGNSA. V lost 0 bases and J lost 5; bases outside the gene matches: 10. The CDR3 region has the DNA TGTGCCAGCAGCTTAGCTGGGCGGGGGGCGAGACGAGATACGCAGTATTTT. Protein sequence: CASSLAGRGARRDTQYF.

This clonotype was detected many times. This chain links TRBV12-3 or TRBV12-4 with TRBJ2-7; TRBD2 matches 13 bases. V shed 1 base and J 0 bases; nucleotides not matched to a gene: 6. This CDR3 is built from 18 residues. The DNA of the CDR3 is TGTGCCAGCAGTTTAGGGACTAGCGGGGGTTACAGCTCCTACGAGCAGTACTTC. Amino acid sequence: CASSLGTSGGYSSYEQYF.

In this sample, this clonotype turned up a few times. The chain has TRBV19 and TRBJ1-4; D perhaps matches TRBD1 (6 bases). CDR3 length: 16 residues. Germline-derived CDR1 and CDR2 are LNHDA and SQIVND (reference sequence). The germline V and J ends were trimmed by 7 bases and 0 bases, with 15 bases remaining between them. The CDR3 spells CASNSGAVATNEKLFF. CDR3 sequence (DNA): TGTGCCAGTAACTCAGGGGCGGTCGCAACTAATGAAAAACTGTTTTTT.

The J gene is TRBJ1-1, the V gene TRBV20-1; D call uncertain. Germline CDR1 is DFQATT and CDR2 is SNEGSKA (reference sequence). V shed 4 bases and J shed 3 bases, with 12 bases lying between them. This CDR3 has 13 amino acids. CDR3 DNA: TGCAGTGCTATTAATCCGGAATACACTGAAGCTTTCTTT. It codes for CSAINPEYTEAFF.

The chain employs TRBV7-2 and TRBJ1-4, with TRBD1 as a possible D gene (5 bases). CDR3 length: 14 residues. In germline, CDR1 is SGHTA, CDR2 FQGNSA. The CDR3 sequence: CGGRVAGINEKLFF. The CDR3 bases are TGTGGGGGCCGAGTTGCAGGGATTAATGAAAAACTGTTTTTT.

This clonotype was detected only a few times. The V and J genes are TRBV19 and TRBJ1-1; tentative D call: TRBD1 (5 bases). CDR1 and CDR2 from the germline V gene are LNHDA and SQIVND (reference sequence). This CDR3 has 12 amino acids. Trimming removed 1 base at V and 7 bases at J, with 7 bases between. CDR3 DNA sequence: TGTGCCAGTAGTATAGGGGGCGGTGAAGCTTTCTTT. It translates to CASSIGGGEAFF.

This clonotype was seen a handful of times. This chain uses TRBV19 with TRBJ1-3, with 7 nucleotides matching TRBD1. The CDR3 extends over 13 amino acids. CDR1 is LNHDA, CDR2 SQIVND, per germline (reference sequence). The trim removed 10 bases at V and 2 bases at J, leaving 5 bases unmatched. CDR3 protein: CATSQGTGNTIYF. In DNA form, the CDR3 reads TGTGCCACCTCACAGGGGACTGGAAACACCATATATTTT.

This clonotype showed up many times. V and J are TRBV7-2 and TRBJ2-7, with D perhaps matching TRBD1 (6 bases). V lost 1 base, J lost 3 bases, and 19 bases lay in between. This CDR3 spans 17 amino acids. Germline V gene sequence: CDR1 SGHTA, CDR2 FQGNSA. CDR3 residues: CASSLDTSRGFIYEQYF. The CDR3 region has the DNA TGTGCCAGCAGCTTAGATACCTCCAGGGGCTTTATCTACGAGCAGTACTTC.

To note about this clonotype: A much larger clone differs by one base, so this may be a read error. This chain uses TRBV7-2 with TRBJ1-1; D unresolved. Germline V lookup: CDR1 SGHTA, CDR2 FQGNSA. V was trimmed by 1 base and J by 11 bases, leaving 14 bases between them. The CDR3 has 13 amino acids. The CDR3 region has the DNA TGTGCCAGCAGCTTAGGGGCCGCGAGGGTGGCTTTCTTT. The encoded protein is CASSLGAARVAFF. The full variable domain, its missing parts supplied by reference TRBV7-2 and TRBJ1-1, is GAGVSQSPSNKVTEKGKDVELRCDPISGHTALYWYRQSLGQGLEFLIYFQGNSAPDKSGLPSDRFSAERTGGSVSTLTIQRTQQEDSAVYLCASSLGAARVAFFGQGTRLTVV.

This chain's CDR3 is CASAASHSSYNEQFF. Written as DNA, the CDR3 is TGCGCCAGCGCTGCTAGCCATAGTTCCTACAATGAGCAGTTCTTC. The chain employs TRBV4-1 and TRBJ2-1, with D possibly matching TRBD2 (5 bases). CDR1 MGHRA and CDR2 YSYEKL come from the germline V gene. The CDR3 runs to 15 residues. V lost 8 bases to trimming and J lost 1 base, with 15 bases between them.

The chain combines TRBV20-1 with TRBJ1-2; the D gene is possibly TRBD1 (5 bases). Germline CDR1 reads DFQATT; CDR2 reads SNEGSKA (reference sequence). This CDR3 contains 12 residues. Trimming cost V 4 bases and J 5 bases, with 11 bases left between them. The CDR3 loop is CSATDRPYGYTF. The DNA of the CDR3 is TGCAGTGCTACCGACAGACCGTATGGCTACACCTTC.

This clonotype was recorded many times. V and J are TRBV5-4 and TRBJ2-5, with TRBD2 identical over 8 bases. The V and J ends lost 4 bases and 4 bases, in that order; junction bases with no gene match: 3. The CDR3 contains 13 residues. Germline loops: CDR1 SGHNT, CDR2 YYREEE (reference sequence). The CDR3 here is CASSVSGGETQYF. The CDR3, as DNA: TGTGCCAGCAGCGTAAGCGGGGGAGAGACCCAGTACTTC.

J is TRBJ2-1 and V is TRBV28; D is unclear. Trimming left V 2 bases short and J 8 bases short, with 4 bases between. Germline V CDR1 and CDR2: MDHEN, SYDVKM. The CDR3 is made up of 11 amino acids. CDR3 DNA sequence: TGTGCCAGCAGTTTAGCCCATGAGCAGTTCTTC. It translates to CASSLAHEQFF. The whole variable domain, remainder taken from reference TRBV28 and TRBJ2-1, is DVKVTQSSRYLVKRTGEKVFLECVQDMDHENMFWYRQDPGLGLRLIYFSYDVKMKEKGDIPEGYSVSREKKERFSLILESASTNQTSMYLCASSLAHEQFFGPGTRLTVL.

In its sample, this clonotype was seen many times. The chain couples TRBV12-3 or TRBV12-4 to TRBJ2-7; 9 nucleotides match TRBD1. The CDR3 totals 16 residues. V trimming: 6 bases; J trimming: 1 base; junction bases outside the gene matches: 10. In nucleotides, the CDR3 is TGTGCCAGCAGGCCCCCCCCGGGACAGGGATCCTACGAGCAGTACTTC. Its translation is CASRPPPGQGSYEQYF.